This record covers a single T cell receptor beta chain. The antigen remains undetermined. The CDR3 has 14 amino acids. Germline V gene lookup returns CDR1 SGHVS and CDR2 FQNEAQ. The germline V and J ends were trimmed by 1 base and 3 bases, with 9 bases remaining between them. This sample is drawn from a study of cytomegalovirus exposure and HLA in healthy donors. Study-level results: Most subjects had HLA-A and HLA-B alleles reportedly predicted accurately by TCR beta sequences. A missense DCLRE1C variant was associated with V- and J-gene trimming of TCR beta chains in a later analysis, and an independent cohort replicated the association. Previous analysis showed most TCR beta V segments were productive about 90% or about 30% of the time. Apart from CMV serostatus, no immune exposure information was available.

The PCR ran on 60 Vbeta and 13 Jbeta primers. The assay was immunoSEQ multiplex PCR, and TCRdb's table has in-frame clones only and misses some. The data hold 120,000 or so clones, with over 75% observed a single time. V and J are TRBV7-8 and TRBJ1-2; D uncertain. This receptor was taken from a man in his forties in good health and CMV-seronegative. Input material: PBMCs. The CDR3 DNA reads TGTGCCAGCAGCTTAGATACAGATGACTATGGCTACACCTTC. This encodes CASSLDTDDYGYTF.